A single sample is the source of the 18 T cell receptor beta chains below, sequenced in a study of cytomegalovirus exposure and HLA in healthy donors. PCR used 60 Vbeta primers and 13 Jbeta primers. Clones were read by immunoSEQ multiplex PCR, and TCRdb kept only the in-frame ones, dropping some. The data hold 150,000 to 160,000 clones, with more than 75% observed a single time. The sample taken for sequencing was PBMCs. The receptors shown here come from a young woman in good health and CMV-seronegative.

V and J are TRBV29-1 and TRBJ1-1; D uncertain. The V gene lost 0 bases and the J gene lost 3 bases, with 14 bases spanning the gap. In germline, CDR1 is SQVTM, CDR2 ANQGSEA. The CDR3 runs 15 residues. The CDR3 DNA is TGCAGCGTTGAAGATCCTCGGGAGGGAGACACTGAAGCTTTCTTT. It specifies CSVEDPREGDTEAFF.

This chain's CDR3 is CASSSGLAGGRETQYF. CDR3 sequence (DNA): TGTGCCAGCAGCTCCGGACTAGCGGGGGGCAGGGAGACCCAGTACTTC. The chain is built from TRBV5-4 and TRBJ2-5; 14 positions agree with TRBD2. In germline, CDR1 is SGHNT, CDR2 YYREEE (reference sequence). The CDR3 runs 16 residues. J gave up 5 bases and V 3 bases, and 6 bases lay outside the gene matches.

The gene calls are TRBV19 and TRBJ2-7, with TRBD1 matching 9 bases. In germline, CDR1 is LNHDA, CDR2 SQIVND (reference sequence). CDR3 length: 15 amino acids. Trimming cost V 5 bases and J 2 bases; bases outside gene matches: 7. The CDR3 DNA reads TGTGCCAGTAGTCTTTCCTGGGACAGGGCCTACGAGCAGTACTTC. Amino acid sequence: CASSLSWDRAYEQYF.

This chain links TRBV7-8 with TRBJ2-5, with D possibly being TRBD1 (5 bases). The CDR3 is made up of 14 amino acids. The germline V gene has CDR1 SGHVS and CDR2 FQNEAQ. V lost 5 bases, J lost 3 bases, and 13 bases lay in between. Written as DNA, the CDR3 is TGTGCCAGCAGCCCTGGGGCCCCCGAAGAGACCCAGTACTTC. It yields the protein CASSPGAPEETQYF.

J is TRBJ1-2 and V is TRBV19; D is undetermined. Germline V CDR1 and CDR2: LNHDA, SQIVND (reference sequence). The V and J ends lost 2 bases and 8 bases respectively, with 27 bases between them. This CDR3 is 18 amino acids long. CDR3 nucleotides: TGTGCCAGTAGTATACTCAACGTCGGGCCTGTAGCGGCGGTAGGCTACACCTTC. Its translation: CASSILNVGPVAAVGYTF.

The CDR3 loop reads CASPGWTGEETQYF. The CDR3 bases are TGTGCCAGCCCTGGGTGGACAGGGGAAGAGACCCAGTACTTC. The chain has TRBV2 and TRBJ2-5; the match to TRBD1 covers 9 bases. Germline lookup yields CDR1 SNHLY and CDR2 FYNNEI. V lost 8 bases to trimming and J lost 3 bases; unmatched junction nucleotides: 7. The CDR3 consists of 14 residues.

V and J are TRBV28 and TRBJ2-2; 7 positions match TRBD2. Germline CDR1 and CDR2: MDHEN and SYDVKM. The V segment lost 6 bases and the J segment 4 bases; nucleotides outside the gene matches: 29. There are 22 residues in the CDR3. DNA of the CDR3: TGTGCCAGCAGGATACTAGAGTCACCACTAGGGCGGGAGAAAGAAAGCACCGGGGAGCTGTTTTTT. As protein: CASRILESPLGREKESTGELFF.

V usage is TRBV5-1 and J usage is TRBJ1-1, with D possibly being TRBD1 (6 bases). V was trimmed by 4 bases and J by 2 bases, leaving 21 bases between them. Germline assignment: CDR1 SGHRS and CDR2 YFSETQ. CDR3 length equals 17 residues. The CDR3 loop reads CASSPGGPRGPNTEAFF. The CDR3 bases are TGCGCCAGCAGCCCCGGTGGGCCGCGGGGGCCTAACACTGAAGCTTTCTTT.

The chain joins TRBV7-2 to TRBJ2-1; 9 nucleotides agree with TRBD2. The CDR3 totals 15 residues. J lost 0 bases, V lost 5 bases, and 2 bases had no gene match. Germline assignment: CDR1 SGHTA and CDR2 FQGNSA. The CDR3 region has the DNA TGTGCCAGCAGCCCAGCGGGAGGCTCCTACAATGAGCAGTTCTTC. Translation gives CASSPAGGSYNEQFF.

The chain has TRBV6-1 and TRBJ2-6, with D possibly being TRBD1 (5 bases). The ends were cut back, 5 bases at V and 1 base at J, with 9 bases in the middle. The CDR3 sequence is 15 residues long. Germline V gene data show CDR1 as MNHNS and CDR2 as SASEGT. The CDR3 nucleotides are TGTGCCAGCAGTCCTAGGGGTTCTGGGGCCAACGTCCTGACTTTC. Encoded protein: CASSPRGSGANVLTF.

V and J are TRBV10-3 and TRBJ2-7, with a possible D match to TRBD2 (6 bases). Trimming removed 6 bases from V and 6 bases from J, with 18 bases in between. This CDR3 contains 14 residues. Germline V gene sequence: CDR1 ENHRY, CDR2 SYGVKD. The CDR3 here is CAIRRDSPSGEQYF. In DNA, the CDR3 is TGTGCCATCAGACGGGACTCCCCTTCGGGCGAGCAGTACTTC.

This chain connects TRBV11-2 to TRBJ2-7; TRBD2 matches 10 bases. This CDR3 is 15 amino acids long. The V gene's germline CDR1 is SGHAT and CDR2 FQNNGV. V lost 3 bases to trimming and J lost 3 bases; unmatched junction nucleotides: 5. The CDR3 DNA follows: TGTGCCAGCAGCTTTGGTAGCGGGGGGCTCTACGAGCAGTACTTC. This translates into CASSFGSGGLYEQYF.

The rearrangement uses TRBV7-9 and TRBJ2-1; D gene ambiguous. Trimming took 2 bases from V and 5 from J, leaving 7 bases between them. The CDR3 contains 13 residues. Germline V gives CDR1 SEHNR, CDR2 FQNEAQ (reference sequence). The CDR3 bases are TGTGCCAGCAGCTTAACTGCAAACAATGAGCAGTTCTTC. Residues: CASSLTANNEQFF. Using reference TRBV7-9 and TRBJ2-1 for the parts outside the CDR3, the full variable domain is DTGVSQNPRHKITKRGQNVTFRCDPISEHNRLYWYRQTLGQGPEFLTYFQNEAQLEKSRLLSDRFSAERPKGSFSTLEIQRTEQGDSAMYLCASSLTANNEQFFGPGTRLTVL.

V gene TRBV7-6 combines with J gene TRBJ1-2; D unresolved. CDR3 size: 13 residues. V lost 5 bases and J 7 bases, leaving 14 bases between the germline ends. CDR1 SGHVS and CDR2 FNYEAQ come from the germline V gene. The CDR3 is CASSPNEVGGYTF. The CDR3 region has the DNA TGTGCCAGCAGCCCCAACGAGGTCGGTGGCTACACCTTC.

V and J are TRBV19 and TRBJ2-7; 12 nucleotides line up with TRBD2. In germline, CDR1 is LNHDA, CDR2 SQIVND (reference sequence). The V segment lost 2 bases and the J segment 2 bases; nucleotides outside the gene matches: 1. The CDR3 length is 15 residues. Here the CDR3 DNA reads TGTGCCAGTAGTATACTAGCGGGAGGGCCCTACGAGCAGTACTTC. It yields the protein CASSILAGGPYEQYF. Full variable domain (missing parts from reference TRBV19 and TRBJ2-7): DGGITQSPKYLFRKEGQNVTLSCEQNLNHDAMYWYRQDPGQGLRLIYYSQIVNDFQKGDIAEGYSVSREKKESFPLTVTSAQKNPTAFYLCASSILAGGPYEQYFGPGTRLTVT.

This sequence joins TRBV7-2 and TRBJ2-5, with TRBD2 matching over 16 bases. This CDR3 spans 17 amino acids. Germline values: CDR1 SGHTA, CDR2 FQGNSA. The V and J ends lost 5 bases and 3 bases, in that order; junction bases with no gene match: 6. The CDR3 sequence is CASSPGTSGGGEETQYF. CDR3 bases: TGTGCCAGCAGCCCAGGGACTAGCGGGGGGGGAGAAGAGACCCAGTACTTC.

The gene calls are TRBV5-1 and TRBJ2-2, with D perhaps matching TRBD2 (5 bases). The germline V and J ends were trimmed by 4 bases and 0 bases, with 10 bases remaining between them. This CDR3 is built from 15 residues. Germline CDR1 SGHRS, CDR2 YFSETQ. The CDR3 spells CASSGGGTNTGELFF. DNA of the CDR3: TGCGCCAGCAGCGGAGGCGGTACGAACACCGGGGAGCTGTTTTTT.

The rearrangement links TRBV9 to TRBJ1-3; D remains ambiguous. This CDR3 has 16 amino acids. Germline CDR1 and CDR2: SGDLS and YYNGEE. The ends were cut back, 4 bases at V and 3 bases at J, with 17 bases in the middle. CDR3 protein: CASSLVEGKVGNTIYF. CDR3 nucleotide sequence: TGTGCCAGCAGCCTAGTAGAGGGAAAAGTTGGAAACACCATATATTTT.